The rows below give T cell receptor beta chains drawn from one sample of a study of blood T cell repertoires in COVID-19. TCRdb's table, derived via immunoSEQ multiplex PCR, lists solely in-frame clones and lacks some. The data show approximately 82,000 clones, with just under 85% seen just once and about 12% held by the top ten. The specimen sequenced was peripheral blood. These receptor sequences come from a woman in her sixties or seventies with active or convalescent COVID-19. The CDR3 runs from the conserved cysteine through the conserved F or W. The D gene is left open where the match is weak. The listing skips clone size in some rows; elsewhere it reads once, few, many or a size class.

few TRBJ2-3 TRBV2 NA TGTGCCAGCAGTGAGAACCTGCTAGGCGCAGATACGCAGTATTTT CASSENLLGADTQYF
NA TRBJ1-6 TRBV5-1 NA TGCGCCAGCAGCTTGGCCTTACAGGAAAATTCACCCCTCCACTTT CASSLALQENSPLHF
NA TRBJ1-5 TRBV28 NA TGTGCCAGCAGTCCCCACGAGGGACCCCAGCATTTT CASSPHEGPQHF
NA TRBJ1-3 TRBV7-2 NA TGTGCCAGCAGCTTAGCCCTCTCTGGAAACACCATATATTTT CASSLALSGNTIYF
NA TRBJ1-3 TRBV4-1 NA TGCGCCAGCAGCCAAAGTAGCGGACCCCGGACTGGAAACACCATATATTTT CASSQSSGPRTGNTIYF
NA TRBJ2-5 TRBV6-5 NA TGTGCCAGCAGTTACCCAGGGGCGAGTGAGACCCAGTACTTC CASSYPGASETQYF
NA TRBJ2-3 TRBV3-1/TRBV3-2 NA TGTGCCAGCAGCCATTCTAGCACAGATACGCAGTATTTT CASSHSSTDTQYF
NA TRBJ1-6 TRBV2 NA TGTGCCAGCAGTGCACGGGGGGATCGTAGGGCACCCCTCCACTTT CASSARGDRRAPLHF
NA TRBJ2-5 TRBV5-5 TRBD2 TGTGCCAGCAGCCGGGGAGGGGCTGGGGAGACCCAGTACTTC CASSRGGAGETQYF
once TRBJ2-7 TRBV11-2 NA TGTGCCAGCAGCTTCCTCGGGGATTACTACGAGCAGTACTTC CASSFLGDYYEQYF
NA TRBJ1-6 TRBV27 TRBD1 TGTGCCAGCAGTTTAAGCTATGGACAGGGTAATTCACCCCTCCACTTT CASSLSYGQGNSPLHF
once TRBJ1-2 TRBV4-3 NA TGCGCCAGCAGCCAAAACCCCGGGGAAGCCTATGGCTACACCTTC CASSQNPGEAYGYTF
NA TRBJ2-1 TRBV6-2/TRBV6-3 TRBD1 TGTGCCAGCAGCCCCACAGGGGGGACCTACAATGAGCAGTTCTTC CASSPTGGTYNEQFF
NA TRBJ2-1 TRBV19 TRBD1 TGTGCCAGTAGTTCAGGACAGGGGGCAAACAATGAGCAGTTCTTC CASSSGQGANNEQFF
NA TRBJ1-3 TRBV5-6 NA TGTGCCAGCAGCTTTCAGGGGACTGGAAACACCATATATTTT CASSFQGTGNTIYF
NA TRBJ2-3 TRBV5-6 TRBD1 TGTGCCAGCAGCTTGGTGGGACAGGGGACAGATACGCAGTATTTT CASSLVGQGTDTQYF
NA TRBJ2-7 TRBV6-5 TRBD1 TGTGCCAGCAGGGGACAGATCGACTACGAGCAGTACTTC CASRGQIDYEQYF
once TRBJ2-1 TRBV19 TRBD2 TGTGCCAGTAGTATACTAGCGGGGAGGAATGAGCAGTTCTTC CASSILAGRNEQFF
NA TRBJ2-3 TRBV5-1 TRBD1 TGCGCCAGCAGCCAGGGGGTTGGGATGAGCACAGATACGCAGTATTTT CASSQGVGMSTDTQYF
once TRBJ2-3 TRBV3-1/TRBV3-2 TRBD1 TGTGCCAGCAGCCAAGCTGTACAGGGGGCGAGCACAGATACGCAGTATTTT CASSQAVQGASTDTQYF
NA TRBJ1-4 TRBV18 TRBD1 TGTGCCAGCTCACCCCCGGGACAGACTAATGAAAAACTGTTTTTT CASSPPGQTNEKLFF
NA TRBJ1-1 TRBV7-8 TRBD1 TGTGCCAGCAGCTTAAGGGCAGGGGGAGTGAACACTGAAGCTTTCTTT CASSLRAGGVNTEAFF
NA TRBJ2-7 TRBV5-1 NA TGCGCCAGCAGCTTGGCCGGTGGGGGGACCTACGAGCAGTACTTC CASSLAGGGTYEQYF
NA TRBJ2-5 TRBV28 TRBD1 TGTGCCAGCAGTTCGGCAGGGGGCAAAGAGACCCAGTACTTC CASSSAGGKETQYF
NA TRBJ1-1 TRBV5-1 NA TGCGCCAGCAGCCCTGGGACAAAGCGCATGAACACTGAAGCTTTCTTT CASSPGTKRMNTEAFF
NA TRBJ2-7 TRBV5-6 TRBD2 TGTGCCAGCAGCTTGGGGCTAGCGGGGGGCCCCGGGGTCTACGAGCAGTACTTC CASSLGLAGGPGVYEQYF
NA TRBJ2-3 TRBV3-1/TRBV3-2 NA TGTGCCAGCAGCCAAGATCGCCCAGGTTTGGACACAGATACGCAGTATTTT CASSQDRPGLDTDTQYF
NA TRBJ2-7 TRBV7-9 NA TGTGCCAGCAGACCAGGCTTCTCCCACGAGCAGTACTTC CASRPGFSHEQYF
NA TRBJ1-1 TRBV28 NA TGTGCCAGCAGTATGCTTTTCCAGGGTCAGAACACTGAAGCTTTCTTT CASSMLFQGQNTEAFF
NA TRBJ1-5 TRBV28 TRBD1 TGTGCCAGCAGTTTTGTAGGGGGCGATCAGCCCCAGCATTTT CASSFVGGDQPQHF
NA TRBJ2-3 TRBV7-9 TRBD2 TGTGCCAGCAGCTTACGTAGCGGGGCCACAGATACGCAGTATTTT CASSLRSGATDTQYF
NA TRBJ2-7 TRBV6-2/TRBV6-3 TRBD1 TGTGCCAGCAGTGACTCCGGGACAGGGATCTACGAGCAGTACTTC CASSDSGTGIYEQYF
NA TRBJ1-5 TRBV6-5 NA TGTGCCAGCACTAAATTGGGAGGCAATCAGCCCCAGCATTTT CASTKLGGNQPQHF
few TRBJ2-7 TRBV19 NA TGTGCCAGTATCCCAGGGCGGACCTACGAGCAGTACTTC CASIPGRTYEQYF
NA TRBJ1-1 TRBV10-3 NA TGTGCCATCTCCCGGGGGTCGAACACTGAAGCTTTCTTT CAISRGSNTEAFF
NA TRBJ1-1 TRBV6-6 NA TGTGCCAGCAGCCACGCTGGGGGCCAGGACACTGAAGCTTTCTTT CASSHAGGQDTEAFF
few TRBJ1-6 TRBV4-1 NA TGCGCCAGCAGCCAGCTCGAGGTTTCACCCCTCCACTTT CASSQLEVSPLHF
once TRBJ1-6 TRBV3-1/TRBV3-2 NA TGTGCCAGCAGCTTACGGACAGATTCACCCCTCCACTTT CASSLRTDSPLHF
NA TRBJ1-3 TRBV6-5 TRBD1 TGTGCCAGCAGACGGACAGGGATAACTGGAAACACCATATATTTT CASRRTGITGNTIYF